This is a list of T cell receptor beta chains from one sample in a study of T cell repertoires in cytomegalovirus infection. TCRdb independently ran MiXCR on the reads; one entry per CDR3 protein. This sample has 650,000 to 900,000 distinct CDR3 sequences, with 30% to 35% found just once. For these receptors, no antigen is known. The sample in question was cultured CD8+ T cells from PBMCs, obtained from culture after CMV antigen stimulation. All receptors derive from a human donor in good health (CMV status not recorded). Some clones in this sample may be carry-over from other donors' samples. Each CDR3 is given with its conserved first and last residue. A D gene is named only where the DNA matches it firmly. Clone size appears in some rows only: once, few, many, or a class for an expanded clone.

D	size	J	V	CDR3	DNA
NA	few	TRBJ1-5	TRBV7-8	CASSPPGFGNQPQHF	TGTGCCAGCAGCCCCCCCGGCTTTGGGAATCAGCCCCAGCATTTT
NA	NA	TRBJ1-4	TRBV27	CASSFQGRLDEKLFF	TGTGCCAGCAGTTTCCAGGGACGGCTTGATGAAAAACTGTTTTTT
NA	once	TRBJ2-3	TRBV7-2	CVSSPLAGARTDTQYF	TGTGTCAGCAGCCCCCTGGCAGGAGCAAGGACAGATACGCAGTATTTT
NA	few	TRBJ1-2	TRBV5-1	CASSLGSNPVGYTF	TGCGCCAGCAGCTTAGGGTCGAATCCGGTTGGCTACACCTTC
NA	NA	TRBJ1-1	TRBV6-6	CASTQPSDRYGRAFF	TGTGCCAGCACCCAACCTTCTGACAGATACGGGAGAGCTTTCTTT
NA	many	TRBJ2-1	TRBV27	CASSLGPSSYNEQFF	TGTGCCAGCAGCTTAGGCCCTAGCTCCTACAATGAGCAGTTCTTC
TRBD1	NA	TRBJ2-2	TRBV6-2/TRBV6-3	CASEDRGLTGELFF	TGTGCCAGCGAGGACAGGGGGCTCACCGGGGAGCTGTTTTTT
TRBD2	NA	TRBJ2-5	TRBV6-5	CASSYSTSGGMETQYF	TGTGCCAGCAGTTACTCGACTAGCGGGGGGATGGAGACCCAGTACTTC
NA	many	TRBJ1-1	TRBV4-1	CASSQLGGVNTEAFF	TGCGCCAGCAGCCAACTAGGGGGAGTGAACACTGAAGCTTTCTTT
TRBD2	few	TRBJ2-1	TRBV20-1	CSAGMGLAPYNEQFF	TGCAGTGCGGGAATGGGACTAGCACCTTACAATGAGCAGTTCTTC
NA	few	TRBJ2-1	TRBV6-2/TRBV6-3	CASSPGTYAYNEQFF	TGTGCCAGCAGTCCAGGTACTTACGCCTACAATGAGCAGTTCTTC
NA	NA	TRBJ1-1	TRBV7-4	CASSFGQGNTEAYF	NA
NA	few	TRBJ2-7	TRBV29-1	CSVEGADLGRSYEQYF	TGCAGCGTTGAAGGGGCGGATCTAGGAAGGTCCTACGAGCAGTACTTC
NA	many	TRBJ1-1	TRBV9	CASGPGQNTEAFF	TGTGCCAGCGGCCCGGGGCAGAACACTGAAGCTTTCTTT
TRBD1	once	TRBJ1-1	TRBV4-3	CASSRFSDRGRTEAFF	TGCGCCAGCAGCCGATTTTCGGACAGGGGACGCACTGAAGCTTTCTTT
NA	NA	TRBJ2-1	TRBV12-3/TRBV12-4	CASSTPFVGGTGNEQFF	TGTGCCAGCAGCACCCCTTTTGTGGGGGGCACAGGGAATGAGCAGTTCTTC
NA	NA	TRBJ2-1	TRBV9	CASSVVGRASGNEQFF	TGTGCCAGTAGCGTAGTAGGTAGGGCTTCGGGCAATGAGCAGTTCTTC
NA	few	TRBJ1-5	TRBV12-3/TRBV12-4	CASRPDGYLYSNQPQHF	TGTGCCAGCAGACCCGACGGTTACCTCTATAGCAATCAGCCCCAGCATTTT
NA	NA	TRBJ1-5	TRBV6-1	CASSTGQNSNQPQHF	TGTGCCAGTTCCACGGGGCAGAATAGCAATCAGCCCCAGCATTTT
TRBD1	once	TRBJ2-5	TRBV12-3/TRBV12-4	CASSWTGDEETQYF	TGTGCCAGCAGTTGGACAGGGGACGAAGAGACCCAGTACTTC
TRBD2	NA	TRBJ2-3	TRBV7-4	CASSLPIAGGKINTQYF	TGTGCCAGCAGCTTACCCATAGCGGGGGGGAAAATAAATACGCAGTATTTT
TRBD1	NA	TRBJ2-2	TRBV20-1	CSARQARDSNTGELFF	TGCAGTGCTAGACAAGCTCGGGACAGTAACACCGGGGAGCTGTTTTTT
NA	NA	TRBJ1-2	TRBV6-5	CASSSSINYGYTF	TGTGCCAGCAGTTCGAGTATTAACTATGGCTACACCTTC
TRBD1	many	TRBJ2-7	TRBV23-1	CAGHGTGKYYEQYF	TGCGCCGGACACGGGACAGGAAAGTACTACGAGCAGTACTTC
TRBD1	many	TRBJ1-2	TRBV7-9	CASSSWTGRNYGYTF	TGTGCCAGCAGCTCATGGACAGGACGAAACTATGGCTACACCTTC
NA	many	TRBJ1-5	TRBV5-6	CASSLGWGGNQPQHF	TGTGCCAGCAGCTTAGGATGGGGGGGCAATCAGCCCCAGCATTTT
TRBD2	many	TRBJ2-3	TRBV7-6	CASSLWSSGGAADTQYF	TGTGCCAGCAGCTTATGGAGTAGCGGGGGGGCCGCAGATACGCAGTATTTT
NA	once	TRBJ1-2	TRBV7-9	CASSRSEGANGYTF	TGTGCCAGCAGCCGTTCGGAAGGGGCGAATGGCTACACCTTC
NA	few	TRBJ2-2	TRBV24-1	CATSETRLTNTGELFF	TGTGCCACCAGTGAAACTAGGCTAACGAACACCGGGGAGCTGTTTTTT
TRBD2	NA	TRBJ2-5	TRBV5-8	CASSLVLAGPQETQYF	TGTGCCAGCAGCTTGGTACTAGCGGGGCCCCAAGAGACCCAGTACTTC
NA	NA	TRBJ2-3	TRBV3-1	CASSQSFSSTDTQYF	TGTGCCAGCAGCCAAAGCTTTAGCAGCACAGATACGCAGTATTTT
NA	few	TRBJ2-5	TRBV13	CASSGRQEQETQYF	TGTGCCAGCAGCGGCCGACAGGAGCAAGAGACCCAGTACTTC
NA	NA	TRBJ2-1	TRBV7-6	CASSSIEMGYNEQFF	TGTGCCAGCAGCTCTATAGAGATGGGATACAATGAGCAGTTCTTC
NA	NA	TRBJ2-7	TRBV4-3	CASSPNRESTYEQYF	TGCGCCAGCAGCCCCAACAGGGAGTCTACCTACGAGCAGTACTTC
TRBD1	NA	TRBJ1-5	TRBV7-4	CASSFTGGDQPQHF	TGTGCCAGCAGCTTTACAGGGGGTGATCAGCCCCAGCATTTT
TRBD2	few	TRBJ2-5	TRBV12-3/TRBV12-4	CASSYSGGQKTQYF	TGTGCCAGCAGTTATAGCGGGGGGCAGAAGACCCAGTACTTC
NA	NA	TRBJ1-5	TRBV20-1	CSAPDRHNQPQHF	TGCAGTGCTCCGGACAGACACAATCAGCCCCAGCATTTT
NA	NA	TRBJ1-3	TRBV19	CASSWRGGNTIYF	TGTGCCAGTAGTTGGAGGGGTGGAAACACCATATATTTT
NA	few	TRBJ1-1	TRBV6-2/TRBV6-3	CASSSIPGVNTEAFF	TGTGCCAGCAGCTCGATCCCAGGGGTAAACACTGAAGCTTTCTTT
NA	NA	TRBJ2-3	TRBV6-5	CASSYPSDTQYF	TGTGCCAGCAGTTACCCGAGTGATACGCAGTATTTT
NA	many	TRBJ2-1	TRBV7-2	CASSHPADLSSYNEQFF	TGTGCCAGCAGCCACCCGGCGGACCTAAGCTCCTACAATGAGCAGTTCTTC
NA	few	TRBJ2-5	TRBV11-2	CASSLETETQYF	TGTGCCAGCAGCTTAGAAACAGAGACCCAGTACTTC
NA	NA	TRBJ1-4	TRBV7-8	CASSLVARSEKLFF	TGTGCCAGCAGCTTAGTAGCAAGGAGTGAAAAACTGTTTTTT
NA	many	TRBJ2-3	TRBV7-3	CASSLTPSTDTQYF	TGTGCCAGCAGCTTAACCCCTAGCACAGATACGCAGTATTTT
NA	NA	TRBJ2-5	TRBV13	CASSLGTGEGKTQYF	TGTGCCAGCAGCTTAGGCACAGGGGAGGGTAAGACCCAGTACTTC
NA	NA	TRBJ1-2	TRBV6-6	CASSYSWPPFEYGYTF	TGTGCCAGCAGTTACTCCTGGCCTCCTTTTGAATATGGCTACACCTTC
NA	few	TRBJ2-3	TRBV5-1	CASSLAARGTSDTQYF	TGCGCCAGCAGCTTGGCGGCCAGGGGGACTTCAGATACGCAGTATTTT
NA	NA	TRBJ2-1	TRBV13	CASSPSRGGYNEQFF	TGTGCCAGCAGCCCAAGTAGGGGGGGTTACAATGAGCAGTTCTTC
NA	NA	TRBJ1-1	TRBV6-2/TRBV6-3	CASSLQWYTEAFF	TGTGCCAGCAGTTTGCAATGGTACACTGAAGCTTTCTTT
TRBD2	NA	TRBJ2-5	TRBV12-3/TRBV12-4	CASSFEVAGGPTQETQYF	TGTGCCAGCAGTTTTGAGGTAGCGGGGGGGCCGACCCAAGAGACCCAGTACTTC
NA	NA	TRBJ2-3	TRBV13	CASSLVGQVGDTQYF	TGTGCCAGCAGCTTAGTTGGGCAAGTAGGAGATACGCAGTATTTT
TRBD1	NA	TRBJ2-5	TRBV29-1	CSAGGDRGQETQYF	TGCAGCGCCGGGGGGGACAGGGGCCAAGAGACCCAGTACTTC
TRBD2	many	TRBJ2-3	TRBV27	CASSFAGGPYTQYF	TGTGCCAGCAGTTTTGCGGGGGGGCCTTATACGCAGTATTTT
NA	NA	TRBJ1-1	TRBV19	CASNSRRGEIRNTEAFF	TGTGCCAGCAACTCACGTAGGGGGGAGATTAGAAACACTGAAGCTTTCTTT
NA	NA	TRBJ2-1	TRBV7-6	CASSRGGNSYNEQFF	TGTGCCAGCAGCCGAGGGGGAAACTCCTACAATGAGCAGTTCTTC